The source of this T cell receptor (beta chain) is a study of CD8 T cells in ankylosing spondylitis. Overall study results and limits: Apparently characteristic of ankylosing spondylitis blood was a TCR beta motif (eight highly homologous variants). The study looked at matched synovial fluid samples from ankylosing spondylitis patients. Disease-linked clones were reported to be significantly enriched there. Peripheral blood held disease-linked clones only at relatively low frequency, and these were CD8+. A number of the motif variants had already been described in reactive arthritis synovial fluid and blood.

Generation of TCR beta libraries employed quantitative 5'-RACE incorporating molecular barcodes. Using its own MiXCR run on the 5' RACE reads, TCRdb lists one record per CDR3 protein. The profile shows more than 500,000 distinct CDR3 sequences, about 5.7% of them singletons. Germline assignment: CDR1 DFQATT and CDR2 SNEGSKA (reference sequence). The CDR3 loop spans 10 amino acids. This clonotype was seen ten or more times. Antigen unknown. At one of its ends the junction is not consistent with the germline gene, which may arise from a read error. The V call is TRBV20-1, the J call TRBJ1-4; D gene ambiguous. This clonotype was obtained from a male donor with ankylosing spondylitis. The sample comprised blood, either unsorted or a sorted T cell fraction (not recorded which). This chain's CDR3 is CAGWNEKLFF. In nucleotides, the CDR3 is TGTGCGGGGTGGAATGAAAAACTGTTTTTT.